This T cell receptor beta chain was observed in a study of blood T cell repertoires in COVID-19 (dated by TCRdb to the early 2020s). Background on the whole study: Collaborator samples came from the United States, Italy and Spain and covered acute and convalescent phases of COVID-19. The samples were drawn from the first 160 participants of the ongoing ImmuneRACE study and from 1,200 or so subjects provided by 6 global collaborators. A de-identified subject ID, COVID-19 status, age in years and sex were almost always included in the sample metadata. Where available, HLA class I and class II types were taken from metadata supplied by the sample provider and were not determined by assay-based typing. The repertoires were released in a freely available public database meant as a resource for research on the immune response to SARS-CoV-2. The prospective study material was composed of cDNA or gDNA derived from T cells, B-cell-depleted T cells, or PBMCs. The dataset comprised deeply sampled blood TCRbeta repertoires from subjects exposed to, actively infected with, or recovered from COVID-19.

To note about this clone: The target of this receptor is not known. Base-call qualities are not available, and no considerably larger clone is one nucleotide away.

From cysteine to phenylalanine, the CDR3 is 14 amino acids long. Only CDR3 DNA remains: 42 bases, in frame from the first base. TCRbeta CDR3 regions were amplified from genomic DNA using the immunoSEQ Assay, a bias-controlled multiplex PCR. On the authors' methods: Nucleated cell counts per sample were estimated from amplification of reference gene primers within the assay. Sequence reads were collapsed and filtered to measure the absolute abundance of every unique TCRbeta CDR3 rearrangement. Productive Simpson clonality was computed per sample as the square root of Simpson's diversity index over productive rearrangements. TCRdb took over this immuneACCESS table, retaining in-frame rearrangements with V and J assigned. Such tables are incomplete; in checked studies, under half of the missing clones stem from an unresolved V gene, and the remainder is unexplained. The V and J calls and clone size were taken over from that table, and D and trimming were inferred from the DNA. The sample table holds about 160,000 clones, of which about four fifths were seen once. In total, the top ten clones hold 12% to 15% of the sample.

Collaborating institutions collected whole blood in K2EDTA tubes following their own protocols. For TCRbeta analysis, collaborator samples were shipped as frozen whole blood, as isolated PBMCs, or as DNA extracted from either sample type. General study outcomes and caveats: The amount of clinical and demographic metadata varied by source and participant and was provided uncurated.

The sequenced sample was peripheral blood. This TCR was recovered from a human donor with acute or convalescent COVID-19. The donor label of this sample is uncertain. The chain was built from TRBV1 and TRBJ1-4; the DNA was not used to check the table's D call, TRBD1. TRBV1 is given as a pseudogene. The CDR3 protein: CTSPAGTVGEKLFF. The DNA reads as follows: TGCACCAGCCCAGCCGGGACAGTGGGTGAAAAACTGTTTTTT.